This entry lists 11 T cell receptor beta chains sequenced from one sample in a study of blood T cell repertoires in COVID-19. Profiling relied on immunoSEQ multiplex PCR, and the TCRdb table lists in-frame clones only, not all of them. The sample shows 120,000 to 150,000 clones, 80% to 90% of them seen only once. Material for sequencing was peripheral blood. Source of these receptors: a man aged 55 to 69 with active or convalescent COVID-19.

The CDR3 reads CASSPGGVSYNEQFF. The CDR3, as DNA: TGTGCCAGCAGCCCGGGGGGGGTCTCCTACAATGAGCAGTTCTTC. The gene calls are TRBV5-4 and TRBJ2-1, with 8 nucleotides matching TRBD2. CDR3 length: 15 amino acids. Germline CDR1 SGHNT, CDR2 YYREEE (reference sequence). Trimming cost V 4 bases and J 0 bases; bases outside gene matches: 3.

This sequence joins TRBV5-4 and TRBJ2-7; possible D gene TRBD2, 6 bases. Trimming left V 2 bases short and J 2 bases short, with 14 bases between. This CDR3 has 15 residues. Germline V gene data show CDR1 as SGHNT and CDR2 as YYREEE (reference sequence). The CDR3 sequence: CASSFTGLKTYEQYF. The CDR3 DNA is TGTGCCAGCAGCTTTACGGGACTGAAAACCTACGAGCAGTACTTC. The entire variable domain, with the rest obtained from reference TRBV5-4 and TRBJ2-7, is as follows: ETGVTQSPTHLIKTRGQQVTLRCSSQSGHNTVSWYQQALGQGPQFIFQYYREEENGRGNFPPRFSGLQFPNYSSELNVNALELDDSALYLCASSFTGLKTYEQYFGPGTRLTVT.

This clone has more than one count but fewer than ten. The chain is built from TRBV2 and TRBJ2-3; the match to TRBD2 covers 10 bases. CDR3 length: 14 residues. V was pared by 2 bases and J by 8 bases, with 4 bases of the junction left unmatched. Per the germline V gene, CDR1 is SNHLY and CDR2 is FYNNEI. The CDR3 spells CASSETSGTVTQYF. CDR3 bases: TGTGCCAGCAGTGAAACTAGCGGGACCGTTACGCAGTATTTT.

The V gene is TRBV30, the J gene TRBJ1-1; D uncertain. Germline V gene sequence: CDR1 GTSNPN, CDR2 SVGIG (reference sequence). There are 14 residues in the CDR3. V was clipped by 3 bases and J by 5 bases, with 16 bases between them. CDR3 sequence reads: CAWSGGHFRTEAFF. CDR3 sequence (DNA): TGTGCCTGGAGCGGAGGGCACTTCCGGACTGAAGCTTTCTTT.

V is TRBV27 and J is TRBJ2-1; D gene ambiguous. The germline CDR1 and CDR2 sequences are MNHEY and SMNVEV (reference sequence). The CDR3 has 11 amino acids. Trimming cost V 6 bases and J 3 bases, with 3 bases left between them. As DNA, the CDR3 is TGTGCCAGCAGACTCTACAATGAGCAGTTCTTC. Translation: CASRLYNEQFF.

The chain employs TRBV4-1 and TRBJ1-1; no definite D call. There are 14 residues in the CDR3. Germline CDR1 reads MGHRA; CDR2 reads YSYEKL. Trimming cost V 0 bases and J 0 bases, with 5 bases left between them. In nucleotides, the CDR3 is TGCGCCAGCAGCCAAGATCGGGTGAACACTGAAGCTTTCTTT. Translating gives CASSQDRVNTEAFF.

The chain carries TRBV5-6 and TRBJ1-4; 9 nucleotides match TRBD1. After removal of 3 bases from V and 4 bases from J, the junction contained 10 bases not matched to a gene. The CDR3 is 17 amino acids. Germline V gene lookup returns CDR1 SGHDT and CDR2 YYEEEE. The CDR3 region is CASSSGQGTILNEKLFF. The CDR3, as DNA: TGTGCCAGCAGCTCTGGACAGGGGACTATCCTTAATGAAAAACTGTTTTTT. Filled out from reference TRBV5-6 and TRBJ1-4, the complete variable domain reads DAGVTQSPTHLIKTRGQQVTLRCSPKSGHDTVSWYQQALGQGPQFIFQYYEEEERQRGNFPDRFSGHQFPNYSSELNVNALLLGDSALYLCASSSGQGTILNEKLFFGSGTQLSVL.

The chain's CDR3 is CASSYRLAGGTYNEQFF. The DNA for the CDR3 is TGTGCCAGCAGTTACCGACTAGCGGGGGGGACTTACAATGAGCAGTTCTTC. The J gene is TRBJ2-1, the V gene TRBV7-9; 14 bases agree with TRBD2. The J segment lost 4 bases and the V segment lost 6 bases, leaving 8 bases of the junction unmatched. The CDR3 has 17 amino acids. In germline, CDR1 is SEHNR, CDR2 FQNEAQ (reference sequence).

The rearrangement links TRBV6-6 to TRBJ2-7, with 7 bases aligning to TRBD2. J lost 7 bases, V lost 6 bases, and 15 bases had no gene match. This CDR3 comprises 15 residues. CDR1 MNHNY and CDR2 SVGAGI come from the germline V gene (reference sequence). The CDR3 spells CASRRRERVLSEQYF. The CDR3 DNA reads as TGTGCCAGCAGGCGGCGGGAGAGGGTTTTGAGTGAGCAGTACTTC.

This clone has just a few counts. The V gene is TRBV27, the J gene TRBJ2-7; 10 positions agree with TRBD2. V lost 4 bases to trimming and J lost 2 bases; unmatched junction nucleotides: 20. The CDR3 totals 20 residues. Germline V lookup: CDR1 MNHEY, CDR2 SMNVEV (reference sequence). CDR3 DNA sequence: TGTGCCAGCAGTTCTACCGGTAGGCAGGGAGTAAGCGGGAGGGCCTACGAGCAGTACTTC. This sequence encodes CASSSTGRQGVSGRAYEQYF.

This CDR3 reads CASRLQGIQETQYF. The CDR3 region has the DNA TGTGCCAGCAGATTACAGGGAATCCAAGAGACCCAGTACTTC. The rearrangement uses TRBV6-5 and TRBJ2-5; maybe TRBD1 (6 bases). CDR1 and CDR2 (germline): MNHEY, SVGAGI. This CDR3 region has 14 residues. V was shortened by 6 bases and J by 1 base, with 12 bases between the two germline ends.